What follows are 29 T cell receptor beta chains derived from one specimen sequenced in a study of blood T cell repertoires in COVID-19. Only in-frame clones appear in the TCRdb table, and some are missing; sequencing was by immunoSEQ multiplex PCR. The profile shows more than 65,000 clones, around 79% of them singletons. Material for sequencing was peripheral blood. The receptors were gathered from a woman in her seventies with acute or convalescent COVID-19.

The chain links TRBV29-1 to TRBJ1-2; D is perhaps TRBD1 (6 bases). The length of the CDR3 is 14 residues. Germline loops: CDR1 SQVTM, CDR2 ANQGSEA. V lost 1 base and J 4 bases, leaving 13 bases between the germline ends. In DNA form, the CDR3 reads TGCAGCGTTGAAGTCGGGGGGGGCGGCTATGGCTACACCTTC. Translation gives CSVEVGGGGYGYTF.

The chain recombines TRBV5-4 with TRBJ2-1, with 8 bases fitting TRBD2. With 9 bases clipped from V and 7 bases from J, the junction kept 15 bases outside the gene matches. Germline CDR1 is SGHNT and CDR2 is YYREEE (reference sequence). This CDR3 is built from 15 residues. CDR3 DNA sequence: TGTGCCACCCAGCGAGGGGATCGGGGGGGGAATGAGCAGTTCTTC. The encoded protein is CATQRGDRGGNEQFF.

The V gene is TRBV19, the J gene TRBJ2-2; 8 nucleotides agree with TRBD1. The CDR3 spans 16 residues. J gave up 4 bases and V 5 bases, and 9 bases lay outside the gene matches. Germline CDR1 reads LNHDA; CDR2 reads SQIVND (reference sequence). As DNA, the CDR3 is TGTGCCAGTAGTCCCGACAGGGGTCTATTCACCGGGGAGCTGTTTTTT. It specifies CASSPDRGLFTGELFF.

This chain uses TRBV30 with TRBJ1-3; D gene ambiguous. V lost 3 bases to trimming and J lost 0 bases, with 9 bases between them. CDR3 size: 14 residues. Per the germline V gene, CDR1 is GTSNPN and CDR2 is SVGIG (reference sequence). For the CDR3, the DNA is TGTGCCTGGAGCCGCGGGAACTCTGGAAACACCATATATTTT. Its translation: CAWSRGNSGNTIYF. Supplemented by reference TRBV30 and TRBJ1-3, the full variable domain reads SQTIHQWPATLVQPVGSPLSLECTVEGTSNPNLYWYRQAAGRGLQLLFYSVGIGQISSEVPQNLSASRPQDRQFILSSKKLLLSDSGFYLCAWSRGNSGNTIYFGEGSWLTVV.

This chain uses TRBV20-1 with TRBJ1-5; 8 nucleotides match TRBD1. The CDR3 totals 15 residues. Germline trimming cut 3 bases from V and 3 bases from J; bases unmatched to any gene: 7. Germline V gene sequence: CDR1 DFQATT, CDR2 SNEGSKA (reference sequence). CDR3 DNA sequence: TGCAGTGCTAGTAAAGGACAGGGACACAATCAGCCCCAGCATTTT. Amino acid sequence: CSASKGQGHNQPQHF.

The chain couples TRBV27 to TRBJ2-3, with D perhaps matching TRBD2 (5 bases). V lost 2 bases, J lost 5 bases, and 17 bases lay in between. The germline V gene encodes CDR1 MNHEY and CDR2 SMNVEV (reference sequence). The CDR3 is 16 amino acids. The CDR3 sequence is CASSLATRTSGDTQYF. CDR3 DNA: TGTGCCAGCAGTTTAGCTACCCGGACTTCCGGAGATACGCAGTATTTT.

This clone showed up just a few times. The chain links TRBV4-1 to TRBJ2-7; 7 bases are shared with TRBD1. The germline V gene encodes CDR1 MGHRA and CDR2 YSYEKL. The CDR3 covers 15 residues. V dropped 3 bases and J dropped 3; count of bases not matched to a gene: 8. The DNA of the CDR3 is TGCGCCAGCAGCCACCGACAGGGACAGCACTACGAGCAGTACTTC. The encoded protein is CASSHRQGQHYEQYF.

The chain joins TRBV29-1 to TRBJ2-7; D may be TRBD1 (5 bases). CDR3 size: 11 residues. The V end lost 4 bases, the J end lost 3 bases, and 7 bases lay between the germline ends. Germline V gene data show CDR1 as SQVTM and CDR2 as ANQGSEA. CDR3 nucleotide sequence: TGCAGCGTTGGACAGCTCTACGAGCAGTACTTC. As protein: CSVGQLYEQYF.

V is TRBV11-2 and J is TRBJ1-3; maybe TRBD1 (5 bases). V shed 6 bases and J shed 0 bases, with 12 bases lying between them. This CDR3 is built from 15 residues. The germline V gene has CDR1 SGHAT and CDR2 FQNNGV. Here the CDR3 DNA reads TGTGCCAGCAGGAATCAGGGCAGCTCTGGAAACACCATATATTTT. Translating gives CASRNQGSSGNTIYF.

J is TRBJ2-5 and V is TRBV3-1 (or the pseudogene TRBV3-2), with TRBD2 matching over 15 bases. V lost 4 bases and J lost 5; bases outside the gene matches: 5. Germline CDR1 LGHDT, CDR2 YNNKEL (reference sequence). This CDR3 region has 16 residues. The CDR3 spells CASSRGLAGGEETQYF. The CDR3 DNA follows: TGTGCCAGCAGCCGCGGACTAGCGGGGGGGGAGGAGACCCAGTACTTC.

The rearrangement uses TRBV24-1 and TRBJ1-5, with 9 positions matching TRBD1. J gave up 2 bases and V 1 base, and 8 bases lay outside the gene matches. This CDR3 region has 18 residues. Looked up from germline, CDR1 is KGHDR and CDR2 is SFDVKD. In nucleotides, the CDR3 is TGTGCCACCAGTGATTTAGAGGGGACAGGGAAGGGCAATCAGCCCCAGCATTTT. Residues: CATSDLEGTGKGNQPQHF.

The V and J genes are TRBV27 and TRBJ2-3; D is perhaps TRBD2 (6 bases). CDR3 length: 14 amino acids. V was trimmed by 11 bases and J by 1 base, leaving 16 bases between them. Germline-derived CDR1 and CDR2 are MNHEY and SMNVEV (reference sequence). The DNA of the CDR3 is TGTGCCGCCTGGAAGGAGCGGGGCACAGATACGCAGTATTTT. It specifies CAAWKERGTDTQYF.

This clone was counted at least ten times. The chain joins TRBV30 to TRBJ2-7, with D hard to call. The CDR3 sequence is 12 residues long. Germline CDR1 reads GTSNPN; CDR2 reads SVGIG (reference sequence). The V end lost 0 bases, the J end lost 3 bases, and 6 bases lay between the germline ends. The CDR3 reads CAWSVRDYEQYF. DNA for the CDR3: TGTGCCTGGAGTGTACGCGACTACGAGCAGTACTTC.

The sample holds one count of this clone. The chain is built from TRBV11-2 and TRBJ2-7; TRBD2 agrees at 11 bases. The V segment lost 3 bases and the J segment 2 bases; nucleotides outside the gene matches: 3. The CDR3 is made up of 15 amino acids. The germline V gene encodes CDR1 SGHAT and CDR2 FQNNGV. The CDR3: CASSLRTSGPYEQYF. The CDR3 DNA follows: TGTGCCAGCAGCTTGAGGACTAGCGGGCCCTACGAGCAGTACTTC.

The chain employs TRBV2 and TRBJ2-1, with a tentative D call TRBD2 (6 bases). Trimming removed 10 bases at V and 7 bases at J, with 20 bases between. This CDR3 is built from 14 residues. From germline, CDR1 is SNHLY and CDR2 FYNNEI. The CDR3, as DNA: TGTGCCACCGTTCTAGCGAGAGATATGAATGAGCAGTTCTTC. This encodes CATVLARDMNEQFF. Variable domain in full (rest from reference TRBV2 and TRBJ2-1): EPEVTQTPSHQVTQMGQEVILRCVPISNHLYFYWYRQILGQKVEFLVSFYNNEISEKSEIFDDQFSVERPDGSNFTLKIRSTKLEDSAMYFCATVLARDMNEQFFGPGTRLTVL.

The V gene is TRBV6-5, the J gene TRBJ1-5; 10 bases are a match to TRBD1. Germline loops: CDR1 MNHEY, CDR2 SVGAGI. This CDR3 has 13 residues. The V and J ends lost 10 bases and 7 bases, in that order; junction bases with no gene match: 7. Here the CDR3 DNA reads TGTGCCACCAGACAGGGGGCTAGGCAGCCCCAGCATTTT. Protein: CATRQGARQPQHF.

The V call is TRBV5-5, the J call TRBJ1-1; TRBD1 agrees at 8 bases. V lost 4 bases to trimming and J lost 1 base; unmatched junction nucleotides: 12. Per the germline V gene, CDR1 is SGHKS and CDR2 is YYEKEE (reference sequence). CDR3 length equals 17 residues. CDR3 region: CASSRPLTGVKNTEAFF. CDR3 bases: TGTGCCAGCAGCCGACCACTGACAGGGGTTAAGAACACTGAAGCTTTCTTT.

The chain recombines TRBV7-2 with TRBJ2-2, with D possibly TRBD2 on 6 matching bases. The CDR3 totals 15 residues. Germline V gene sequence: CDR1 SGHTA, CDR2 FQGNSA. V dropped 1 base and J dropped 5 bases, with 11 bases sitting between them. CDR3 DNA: TGTGCCAGCAGCTTAGGGAGGGGTCCTACCGGGGAGCTGTTTTTT. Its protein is CASSLGRGPTGELFF.

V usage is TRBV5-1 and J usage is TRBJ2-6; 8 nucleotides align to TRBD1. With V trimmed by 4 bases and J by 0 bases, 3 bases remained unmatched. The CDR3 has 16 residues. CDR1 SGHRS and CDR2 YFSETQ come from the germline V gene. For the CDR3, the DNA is TGCGCCAGCAGCCAGGACAGGGTCTCTGGGGCCAACGTCCTGACTTTC. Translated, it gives CASSQDRVSGANVLTF.

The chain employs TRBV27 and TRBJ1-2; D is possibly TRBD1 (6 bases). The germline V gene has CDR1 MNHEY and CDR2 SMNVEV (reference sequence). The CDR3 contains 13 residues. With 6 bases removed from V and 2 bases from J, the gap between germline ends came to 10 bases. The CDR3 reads CASRWGQNYGYTF. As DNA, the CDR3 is TGTGCCAGCAGATGGGGGCAGAACTATGGCTACACCTTC.

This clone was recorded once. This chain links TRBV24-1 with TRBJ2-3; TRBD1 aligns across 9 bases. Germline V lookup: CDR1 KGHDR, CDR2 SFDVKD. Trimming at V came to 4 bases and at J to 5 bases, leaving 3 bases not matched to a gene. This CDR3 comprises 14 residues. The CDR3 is CATSDWTGEDTQYF. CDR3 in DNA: TGTGCCACCAGTGACTGGACAGGGGAAGATACGCAGTATTTT.

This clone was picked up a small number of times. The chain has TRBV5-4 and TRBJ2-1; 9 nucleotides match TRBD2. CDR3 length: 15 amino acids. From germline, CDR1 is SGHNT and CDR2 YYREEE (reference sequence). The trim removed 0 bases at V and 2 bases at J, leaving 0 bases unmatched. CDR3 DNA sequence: TGTGCCAGCAGCTTGGGCGGGGGGGCCTACAATGAGCAGTTCTTC. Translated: CASSLGGGAYNEQFF. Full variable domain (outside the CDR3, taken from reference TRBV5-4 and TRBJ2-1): ETGVTQSPTHLIKTRGQQVTLRCSSQSGHNTVSWYQQALGQGPQFIFQYYREEENGRGNFPPRFSGLQFPNYSSELNVNALELDDSALYLCASSLGGGAYNEQFFGPGTRLTVL.

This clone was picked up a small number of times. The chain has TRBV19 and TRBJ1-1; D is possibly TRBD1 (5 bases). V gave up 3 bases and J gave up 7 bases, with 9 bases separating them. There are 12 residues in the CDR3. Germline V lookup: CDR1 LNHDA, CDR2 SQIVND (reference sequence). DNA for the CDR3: TGTGCCAGTAGTATCGGGGGGAGTGAAGCTTTCTTT. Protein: CASSIGGSEAFF.

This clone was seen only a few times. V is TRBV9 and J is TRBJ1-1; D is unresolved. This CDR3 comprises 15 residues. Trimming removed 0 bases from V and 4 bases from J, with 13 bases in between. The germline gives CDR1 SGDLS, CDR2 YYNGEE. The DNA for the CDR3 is TGTGCCAGCAGCGTAGGGGTGTCCCGGGGCACTGAAGCTTTCTTT. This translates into CASSVGVSRGTEAFF.

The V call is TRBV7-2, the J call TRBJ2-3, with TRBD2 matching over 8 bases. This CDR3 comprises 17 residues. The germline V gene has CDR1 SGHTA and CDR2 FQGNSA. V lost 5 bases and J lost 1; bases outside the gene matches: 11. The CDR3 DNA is TGTGCCAGCAGCCCCAGTCGGCTAGCGGGTCGCACAGATACGCAGTATTTT. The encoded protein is CASSPSRLAGRTDTQYF.

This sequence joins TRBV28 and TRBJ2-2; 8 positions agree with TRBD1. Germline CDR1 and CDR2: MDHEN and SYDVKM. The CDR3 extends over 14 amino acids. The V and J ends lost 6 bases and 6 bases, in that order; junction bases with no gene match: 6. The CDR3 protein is CASRMTGVPGELFF. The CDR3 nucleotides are TGTGCCAGCAGGATGACAGGGGTCCCCGGGGAGCTGTTTTTT.

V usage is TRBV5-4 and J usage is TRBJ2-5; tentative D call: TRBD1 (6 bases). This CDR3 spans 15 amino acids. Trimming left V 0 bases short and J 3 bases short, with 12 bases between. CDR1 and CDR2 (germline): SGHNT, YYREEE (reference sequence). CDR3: CASSLEGVVKETQYF. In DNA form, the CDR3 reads TGTGCCAGCAGCTTGGAGGGGGTGGTCAAAGAGACCCAGTACTTC.

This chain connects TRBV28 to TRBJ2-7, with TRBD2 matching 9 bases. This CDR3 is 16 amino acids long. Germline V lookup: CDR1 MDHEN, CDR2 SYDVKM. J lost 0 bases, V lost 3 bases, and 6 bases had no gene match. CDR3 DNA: TGTGCCAGCAGTTTCCGACTAGCGGAGCTCTCCTACGAGCAGTACTTC. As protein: CASSFRLAELSYEQYF.

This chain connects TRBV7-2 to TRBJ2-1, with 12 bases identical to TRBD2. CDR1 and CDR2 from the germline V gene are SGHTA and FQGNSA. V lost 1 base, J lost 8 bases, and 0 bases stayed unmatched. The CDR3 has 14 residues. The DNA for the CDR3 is TGTGCCAGCAGCTTAGGACTAGCGGGGGATGAGCAGTTCTTC. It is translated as CASSLGLAGDEQFF.